This T cell receptor (beta chain) was recorded in a study of cytomegalovirus exposure and HLA in healthy donors. The CDR3 contains 16 residues. The PCR used 60 Vbeta and 13 Jbeta primers. Profiling relied on immunoSEQ multiplex PCR, and the TCRdb table lists in-frame clones only, not all of them. The table shows about 160,000 clones, with roughly 88% occurring only once. The sequenced sample was PBMCs. V usage is TRBV21-1 and J usage is TRBJ1-6; the table's D call, TRBD1, was not checked against the DNA. TRBV21-1 is listed as a pseudogene. The TCR comes from a man in his forties or fifties in good health and CMV-seropositive. CDR3 sequence reads: CASSKWCGSYNSPLHF. As DNA, the CDR3 is TGTGCCAGCAGCAAATGGTGTGGCAGTTATAATTCACCCCTCCACTTT.